The 23 T cell receptor beta chains in this list originate from one sample, sequenced in a study of CXCR3-negative and CXCR3-positive naive CD8 T cells. The study made its TRB cDNA libraries by 5' RACE, adding UMI labels. TCRdb reprocessed the 5' RACE reads and reports one entry per CDR3 protein, with no DNA. Recorded for this sample: approximately 83,000 distinct CDR3 sequences. Sequencing input: naive CXCR3- CD8+ T cells from blood. As to subset: CD45RO-CCR7+CD27+CD95- naive CD8+ T cells lacking CXCR3 (TNR3-). These receptors were obtained from a human donor in good health. Some clones in this sample may be carry-over from other donors' samples.

The rearrangement links TRBV27 to TRBJ2-7; absent DNA, TCRdb's TRBD1 call cannot be checked. The germline CDR1 and CDR2 sequences are MNHEY and SMNVEV (reference sequence). This CDR3 is 16 amino acids long. The chain's CDR3 is CASSHSQGEVIYEQYF.

The chain carries TRBV4-1 and TRBJ2-2. Germline loops: CDR1 MGHRA, CDR2 YSYEKL. CDR3 length: 14 amino acids. The CDR3 reads CASSQDDFTGELFF.

The J gene is TRBJ2-5, the V gene TRBV7-8. The CDR3 spans 12 residues. Germline-derived CDR1 and CDR2 are SGHVS and FQNEAQ. The chain's CDR3 is CASSPMGETQYF.

This chain joins TRBV10-2 and TRBJ2-7; with no DNA, the TCRdb D assignment of TRBD2 cannot be verified. Germline V lookup: CDR1 WSHSY, CDR2 SAAADI. The CDR3 is 16 amino acids. CDR3 protein: CASSDQTSEGPYEQYF.

V usage is TRBV6-6 and J usage is TRBJ1-4; TCRdb's assignment of TRBD1 cannot be checked, as there is no DNA. This CDR3 contains 17 residues. CDR1 and CDR2 (germline): MNHNY, SVGAGI (reference sequence). The chain's CDR3 is CASSYQTGGATNEKLFF.

This rearrangement joins TRBV9 to TRBJ1-1; TCRdb designates TRBD1, a call that cannot be tested without DNA. In germline, CDR1 is SGDLS, CDR2 YYNGEE. The CDR3 contains 15 residues. CDR3 sequence reads: CASSVVGAGNTEAFF. Together with reference TRBV9 and TRBJ1-1, the CDR3 gives the full variable domain: DSGVTQTPKHLITATGQRVTLRCSPRSGDLSVYWYQQSLDQGLQFLIQYYNGEERAKGNILERFSAQQFPDLHSELNLSSLELGDSALYFCASSVVGAGNTEAFFGQGTRLTVV.

V gene TRBV5-1 combines with J gene TRBJ1-1; TCRdb outputs TRBD1, but without DNA this stays unchecked. Per the germline V gene, CDR1 is SGHRS and CDR2 is YFSETQ. CDR3 length: 17 residues. CDR3 amino acids: CASSLLTGGRVNTEAFF. Full variable domain (remainder filled in from reference TRBV5-1 and TRBJ1-1): KAGVTQTPRYLIKTRGQQVTLSCSPISGHRSVSWYQQTPGQGLQFLFEYFSETQRNKGNFPGRFSGRQFSNSRSEMNVSTLELGDSALYLCASSLLTGGRVNTEAFFGQGTRLTVV.

This chain uses TRBV6-2 or TRBV6-3 with TRBJ2-7; without DNA, the TCRdb call of TRBD2 cannot be checked. Per germline, CDR1 MNHEY and CDR2 SVGEGT. There are 19 residues in the CDR3. The CDR3 protein is CASSYWGPGETSTPYEQYF.

The chain employs TRBV24-1 and TRBJ2-5. This CDR3 spans 12 amino acids. CDR1 is KGHDR, CDR2 SFDVKD, per germline. CDR3 protein: CATSVGTGTQYF.

The chain combines TRBV12-3 or TRBV12-4 with TRBJ2-3; TCRdb reports TRBD2, a call that lacks DNA to check it against. The CDR3 covers 16 residues. The CDR3: CASSLAGAPSTDTQYF.

The chain combines TRBV9 with TRBJ2-1; TCRdb outputs TRBD2, but without DNA this stays unchecked. This CDR3 spans 15 amino acids. The germline gives CDR1 SGDLS, CDR2 YYNGEE. The CDR3 here is CASSGISGSFNEQFF.

The chain recombines TRBV6-5 with TRBJ1-4; TCRdb names TRBD1, which stays unverified in the absence of DNA. Germline CDR1 MNHEY, CDR2 SVGAGI. This CDR3 has 12 amino acids. The CDR3 here is CASSYGGEKLFF.

The V and J genes are TRBV30 and TRBJ1-1. The CDR3 loop spans 11 amino acids. From germline, CDR1 is GTSNPN and CDR2 SVGIG (reference sequence). The CDR3 spells CATDMNTEAFF. Full variable domain (missing parts from reference TRBV30 and TRBJ1-1): SQTIHQWPATLVQPVGSPLSLECTVEGTSNPNLYWYRQAAGRGLQLLFYSVGIGQISSEVPQNLSASRPQDRQFILSSKKLLLSDSGFYLCATDMNTEAFFGQGTRLTVV.

This rearrangement joins TRBV6-2 or TRBV6-3 to TRBJ2-6; absent DNA, TCRdb's TRBD1 call cannot be checked. Germline CDR1 MNHEY, CDR2 SVGEGT. This CDR3 contains 17 residues. The CDR3 protein is CASRGTGRVSGANVLTF.

The rearrangement links TRBV14 to TRBJ1-6. The CDR3 loop spans 14 amino acids. Germline V gene sequence: CDR1 SGHDN, CDR2 FVKESK. This chain's CDR3 is CASSQVSGASPLHF.

The chain combines TRBV6-1 with TRBJ2-1. This CDR3 has 13 amino acids. Germline V gene lookup returns CDR1 MNHNS and CDR2 SASEGT. CDR3 in amino acids: CASSTGTNNEQFF.

The J gene is TRBJ2-7, the V gene TRBV11-2; no DNA is available, so the TRBD2 call from TCRdb remains unchecked. Germline V CDR1 and CDR2: SGHAT, FQNNGV. The CDR3 consists of 15 residues. The CDR3 is CASRSNGGVIAEQYF.

This chain uses TRBV7-9 with TRBJ1-6; with no DNA, the TCRdb D assignment of TRBD1 cannot be verified. CDR1 and CDR2 from the germline V gene are SEHNR and FQNEAQ (reference sequence). The CDR3 contains 14 residues. The CDR3 region is CASSLGQGDPPLHF. The full variable domain, in which reference TRBV7-9 and TRBJ1-6 provide the parts outside the CDR3, is DTGVSQNPRHKITKRGQNVTFRCDPISEHNRLYWYRQTLGQGPEFLTYFQNEAQLEKSRLLSDRFSAERPKGSFSTLEIQRTEQGDSAMYLCASSLGQGDPPLHFGNGTRLTVT.

V gene TRBV28 combines with J gene TRBJ1-2. The CDR3 has 14 residues. CDR1 and CDR2 (germline): MDHEN, SYDVKM. The CDR3 region is CASSSWASTGGYTF.

V usage is TRBV4-1 and J usage is TRBJ2-7; without DNA, the TCRdb call of TRBD1 cannot be checked. This CDR3 is built from 16 residues. From germline, CDR1 is MGHRA and CDR2 YSYEKL. The CDR3 sequence is CASSQVGTDSSYEQYF.

This rearrangement joins TRBV6-2 or TRBV6-3 to TRBJ2-7; with no DNA, the TCRdb D assignment of TRBD1 cannot be verified. The CDR3 runs 15 residues. CDR1 MNHEY and CDR2 SVGEGT come from the germline V gene. This chain's CDR3 is CASSPDRRDSYEQYF.

The chain is built from TRBV30 and TRBJ2-1; TCRdb gives TRBD2 as the D gene, but with no DNA this cannot be confirmed. Looked up from germline, CDR1 is GTSNPN and CDR2 is SVGIG (reference sequence). This CDR3 comprises 12 residues. CDR3 loop: CAWTAGGDEQFF.

The rearrangement uses TRBV15 and TRBJ2-3; as DNA is missing, the TRBD2 call by TCRdb cannot be tested. The CDR3 spans 16 residues. Per the germline V gene, CDR1 is LNHNV and CDR2 is YYDKDF (reference sequence). The CDR3 loop reads CATSRIRLPATDTQYF.